This TCR beta chain is from a study of CD8+ T cells in alopecia areata. Notes on the study in general: Although TCR sharing was seen in mice, sharing across patients was less clear, possibly for HLA-related reasons. Higher clonality and more expanded CD8+ clones appeared in lesional than normal scalp. Scalp sequencing also captures normal skin's resident alphabeta T cells.

Trimming removed 2 bases from V and 6 bases from J; junction bases left unmatched: 6. The CDR3 is 15 amino acids. Germline CDR1 is MNHEY and CDR2 is SMNVEV (reference sequence). This clone occurred a few times. Its target is not known. Separation by sorting yielded CD4+ and CD8+ T cells from PBMCs. Extracted from the samples, RNA was reverse transcribed into cDNA to serve as the sequencing template. Method: immunoSEQ multiplex PCR; TCRdb's copy keeps in-frame clones and lacks some. Altogether roughly 150,000 clones are present, about three fifths being singletons, with the ten largest covering about 38%.

The rearrangement joins TRBV27 to TRBJ2-7; 11 nucleotides agree with TRBD2. The sequencing sample was made of CD8+ T cells sorted from blood. The sequence was collected from a human donor in good health. The CDR3 is CASSLGTSGSVEQYF. CDR3 coding DNA: TGTGCCAGCAGTTTAGGGACTAGCGGTTCCGTCGAGCAGTACTTC.